These 22 T cell receptor beta chains share one sample of origin, sequenced in a study of blood T cell repertoires in COVID-19 (dated by TCRdb to about 2020). The library was built by means of the immunoSEQ multiplex PCR assay. TCRdb took this table from immuneACCESS and kept in-frame rearrangements with V and J called. Such tables lack part of the clones; where checked against another copy, unresolved V genes explain under half of the gap, and the rest is unexplained. The table for this sample lists about 380,000 clones; approximately 90% of them were counted only once. 1.2% of the sample is in the top ten clones. The specimen sequenced was PBMCs or T cells enriched from blood (not recorded which). All receptors come from a young woman who had recovered from COVID-19.

The V call is TRBV9, the J call TRBJ1-2, with 8 bases matching TRBD1. The V gene end was trimmed by 4 bases and the J gene end by 3 bases; junction bases not matched to a gene: 5. CDR1 is SGDLS, CDR2 YYNGEE, per germline. This CDR3 has 14 amino acids. CDR3 DNA sequence: TGTGCCAGCAGCACGGGACAGGAGCACTATGGCTACACCTTC. Translated: CASSTGQEHYGYTF.

The chain employs TRBV30 and TRBJ1-4; no definite D call. With 3 bases removed from V and 7 bases from J, the gap between germline ends came to 12 bases. There are 13 residues in the CDR3. The germline V gene encodes CDR1 GTSNPN and CDR2 SVGIG (reference sequence). The CDR3, as DNA: TGTGCCTGGAGAGGCAATGGAGGTGAAAAACTGTTTTTT. It encodes CAWRGNGGEKLFF.

The V gene is TRBV2, the J gene TRBJ2-5; D gene uncertain. This CDR3 is 12 amino acids long. V shed 8 bases and J shed 2 bases, with 9 bases lying between them. CDR1 and CDR2 from the germline V gene are SNHLY and FYNNEI. The chain's CDR3 is CASSLVQETQYF. CDR3 sequence (DNA): TGTGCCAGCTCTCTCGTTCAAGAGACCCAGTACTTC. The whole variable domain, filled in from reference TRBV2 and TRBJ2-5, reads EPEVTQTPSHQVTQMGQEVILRCVPISNHLYFYWYRQILGQKVEFLVSFYNNEISEKSEIFDDQFSVERPDGSNFTLKIRSTKLEDSAMYFCASSLVQETQYFGPGTRLLVL.

This chain links TRBV14 with TRBJ2-1; 12 nucleotides agree with TRBD2. V dropped 4 bases and J dropped 7; count of bases not matched to a gene: 8. CDR1 is SGHDN, CDR2 FVKESK, per germline. CDR3 length: 16 amino acids. CDR3 sequence reads: CASSRLAGVPLNEQFF. Here the CDR3 DNA reads TGTGCCAGCAGCCGACTAGCGGGGGTACCATTGAATGAGCAGTTCTTC. Supplemented by reference TRBV14 and TRBJ2-1, the full variable domain reads EAGVTQFPSHSVIEKGQTVTLRCDPISGHDNLYWYRRVMGKEIKFLLHFVKESKQDESGMPNNRFLAERTGGTYSTLKVQPAELEDSGVYFCASSRLAGVPLNEQFFGPGTRLTVL.

Points on this clone: One junction end does not reproduce the germline sequence, and a read error may be involved. The V call is TRBV19, the J call TRBJ1-1, with D maybe TRBD1 (5 bases). CDR1 and CDR2 (germline): LNHDA, SQIVND (reference sequence). The CDR3 runs 11 residues. The CDR3 reads CASSIRFGTRF. CDR3 coding DNA: TGTGCCAGTAGTATAAGGTTCGGGACTAGATTT.

In nucleotides, the CDR3 is TGTGCCAGCAGCTTAGGGCGGGGGACAGGGGAAGAAAAACTGTTTTTT. Amino acids: CASSLGRGTGEEKLFF. The chain has TRBV7-9 and TRBJ1-4, with 10 bases matching TRBD1. V gave up 1 base and J gave up 8 bases; unmatched junction bases: 7. The CDR3 totals 16 residues. Germline V gene data show CDR1 as SEHNR and CDR2 as FQNEAQ (reference sequence).

V gene TRBV12-3 or TRBV12-4 combines with J gene TRBJ2-1; 8 bases are a match to TRBD1. Trimming at V came to 3 bases and at J to 11 bases, leaving 6 bases not matched to a gene. The CDR3 covers 13 residues. The CDR3 here is CASSLYQGAKQFF. DNA of the CDR3: TGTGCCAGCAGTTTGTATCAGGGGGCGAAGCAGTTCTTC.

J is TRBJ2-7 and V is TRBV21-1; the table calls TRBD2, which could not be checked here. TRBV21-1 is flagged as a pseudogene. This CDR3 is 20 amino acids long. Here the CDR3 reads CAGSKDNKRGPPSLSYEQYF. CDR3 nucleotide sequence: TGTGCCGGCAGCAAAGATAACAAGCGGGGGCCACCATCCCTGTCCTACGAGCAGTACTTC.

The rearrangement joins TRBV6-5 to TRBJ2-3, with D possibly matching TRBD1 (5 bases). Trimming took off 5 bases at V and 4 bases at J, with 16 bases between the two ends. The CDR3 contains 15 residues. Germline V gene sequence: CDR1 MNHEY, CDR2 SVGAGI. The CDR3 is CASSPTKEGADTQYF. The CDR3, as DNA: TGTGCCAGCAGTCCAACCAAGGAAGGGGCAGATACGCAGTATTTT.

The J gene is TRBJ1-5, the V gene TRBV20-1, with D perhaps TRBD1 (5 bases). The CDR3 extends over 15 amino acids. Germline V gives CDR1 DFQATT, CDR2 SNEGSKA (reference sequence). V dropped 3 bases and J dropped 6 bases, with 18 bases sitting between them. CDR3 amino acids: CSASNTGLGAQPQHF. CDR3 nucleotides: TGCAGTGCTAGTAATACAGGCTTAGGGGCTCAGCCCCAGCATTTT.

The chain couples TRBV19 to TRBJ1-2; possibly TRBD1 for D (5 bases). This CDR3 is 16 amino acids long. Germline CDR1 reads LNHDA; CDR2 reads SQIVND (reference sequence). Trimming left V 4 bases short and J 7 bases short, with 22 bases between. CDR3 DNA: TGTGCCAGTAGTAACCCCTTAGCAGGGTCCTCGTTTGGCTACACCTTC. Amino acid sequence: CASSNPLAGSSFGYTF.

This sequence joins TRBV21-1 and TRBJ1-5; the D call in the table, TRBD1, was not verified against the DNA. TRBV21-1 is an annotated pseudogene. The CDR3 is 15 residues long. The CDR3 reads CASRIWLTSNQPQHF. The CDR3 DNA sequence: TGTGCCAGCAGAATTTGGTTAACAAGCAATCAGCCCCAGCATTTT.

The rearrangement joins TRBV5-1 to TRBJ2-1, with 10 bases fitting TRBD1. J gave up 8 bases and V 4 bases, and 6 bases lay outside the gene matches. CDR1 SGHRS and CDR2 YFSETQ come from the germline V gene. The CDR3 spans 14 residues. The CDR3 reads CASSPGTGADEQFF. The CDR3 DNA sequence: TGCGCCAGCAGCCCCGGGACAGGGGCCGATGAGCAGTTCTTC.

V is TRBV7-8 and J is TRBJ1-3; 8 bases fit TRBD1. CDR3 length: 14 amino acids. Germline V gene data show CDR1 as SGHVS and CDR2 as FQNEAQ. The V gene end was trimmed by 5 bases and the J gene end by 8 bases; junction bases not matched to a gene: 8. The CDR3 is CASSPTGVEDTIYF. CDR3 nucleotide sequence: TGTGCCAGCAGCCCGACAGGGGTTGAAGACACCATATATTTT.

The chain couples TRBV3-1 (or the pseudogene TRBV3-2) to TRBJ1-2, with 7 bases fitting TRBD1. Germline CDR1 LGHDT, CDR2 YNNKEL (reference sequence). With 4 bases clipped from V and 13 bases from J, the junction kept 15 bases outside the gene matches. This CDR3 has 14 amino acids. The CDR3 DNA reads as TGTGCCAGCAGCCGGCGGGACAGCCCTTTCCCCTCCACCTTC. Its protein is CASSRRDSPFPSTF.

The genes are TRBV2 and TRBJ1-1; D is undetermined. Germline loops: CDR1 SNHLY, CDR2 FYNNEI. Trimming took 8 bases from V and 1 from J, leaving 26 bases between them. The CDR3 contains 18 residues. CDR3 in amino acids: CASGLSVLGRKSNTEAFF. The CDR3 DNA follows: TGTGCCAGCGGACTCAGCGTACTAGGACGGAAATCGAACACTGAAGCTTTCTTT.

This clone came up once. The sample contains more than one DNA sequence encoding this CDR3. The CDR3 here is CASSAPTGNTIYF. DNA of the CDR3: TGTGCCAGCAGCGCTCCTACAGGGAACACCATATATTTT. V and J are TRBV9 and TRBJ1-3; tentative D call: TRBD1 (6 bases). Per germline, CDR1 SGDLS and CDR2 YYNGEE. V was clipped by 3 bases and J by 7 bases, with 11 bases between them. There are 13 residues in the CDR3.

This clone was counted once. In the same sample, other DNA sequences code for this CDR3. The chain uses TRBV5-1 and TRBJ2-3; 8 nucleotides agree with TRBD1. The ends lost 3 bases at V and 1 base at J; junction bases unmatched: 4. The CDR3 length is 15 residues. CDR1 SGHRS and CDR2 YFSETQ come from the germline V gene. CDR3 protein: CASSSGQGGTDTQYF. The CDR3 region has the DNA TGCGCCAGCAGCTCCGGACAGGGAGGCACAGATACGCAGTATTTT.

This chain links TRBV7-2 with TRBJ1-2; D might be TRBD1 (5 bases). CDR1 and CDR2 from the germline V gene are SGHTA and FQGNSA. The CDR3 is 12 amino acids. Between the trimmed V and J ends, which lost 8 bases and 6 bases, there was a span of 13 bases. CDR3 DNA: TGTGCCAGCGGAGGGGATTGGCATGGCTACACCTTC. It codes for CASGGDWHGYTF.

The chain links TRBV19 to TRBJ2-7, with a possible D match to TRBD1 (6 bases). The length of the CDR3 is 13 residues. V lost 5 bases, J lost 4 bases, and 12 bases lay in between. The V gene's germline CDR1 is LNHDA and CDR2 SQIVND (reference sequence). CDR3 sequence reads: CASSSGTLYEQYF. The CDR3 DNA sequence: TGTGCCAGTAGTTCCGGGACATTATACGAGCAGTACTTC. The whole variable domain, remainder taken from reference TRBV19 and TRBJ2-7, is DGGITQSPKYLFRKEGQNVTLSCEQNLNHDAMYWYRQDPGQGLRLIYYSQIVNDFQKGDIAEGYSVSREKKESFPLTVTSAQKNPTAFYLCASSSGTLYEQYFGPGTRLTVT.

The genes are TRBV5-1 and TRBJ1-1; D call uncertain. V dropped 0 bases and J dropped 4 bases, with 10 bases sitting between them. This CDR3 contains 14 residues. From germline, CDR1 is SGHRS and CDR2 YFSETQ. The CDR3 region has the DNA TGCGCCAGCAGCTTGGCCCGTGGAGGCACTGAAGCTTTCTTT. This gives the protein CASSLARGGTEAFF.

The genes are TRBV5-1 and TRBJ1-4; a weak D match, TRBD1 (5 bases). Trimming shortened V by 0 bases and J by 8 bases, and 14 bases separated the two germline ends. This CDR3 has 15 amino acids. Per the germline V gene, CDR1 is SGHRS and CDR2 is YFSETQ. CDR3 sequence reads: CASSLGQLLGEKLFF. In DNA, the CDR3 is TGCGCCAGCAGCTTGGGACAGCTACTGGGGGAAAAACTGTTTTTT.